This T cell receptor beta chain derives from a study of blood T cell repertoires in COVID-19. Across the whole study: Samples representing acute and convalescent COVID-19 were sourced from the United States, Italy and Spain. PBMCs, B-cell-depleted T cells, or T cells provided the cDNA or gDNA that made up the material.

CDR3 length: 15 residues. Germline CDR1 is SGHTA and CDR2 is FQGNSA. V lost 6 bases to trimming and J lost 1 base; unmatched junction nucleotides: 8. In the original analysis: Estimation of nucleated cell counts was performed using reference gene primer amplification. Profiling relied on immunoSEQ multiplex PCR, and the TCRdb table lists in-frame clones only, not all of them. For V, J and clone size, that table is used; D and trimming come from the DNA. The data hold some 80,000 clones, with 65% to 85% observed a single time. Sequenced: peripheral blood. This chain connects TRBV7-2 to TRBJ1-2; 7 nucleotides agree with TRBD1. This TCR came from a man aged 60 to 69 with active or convalescent COVID-19. The CDR3 reads CASRPSGQHNYGYTF. As DNA, the CDR3 is TGTGCCAGCAGACCCTCGGGACAGCATAACTATGGCTACACCTTC.